The 24 T cell receptor beta chains reported below all come from one sample, sequenced in a study of T cell responses to AZD1222 COVID-19 vaccine (dated by TCRdb to the early 2020s). The time point label here, explained by the study, means: about 28 days (+/-7) after the second vaccine dose. The method was the immunoSEQ multiplex PCR assay. This is the immuneACCESS table as TCRdb keeps it, with only in-frame sequences that have V and J called. A part of the clones is gone; compared with another copy, unresolved V genes explain less than half, and the rest is unexplained. The sample table records around 130,000 clones; around 89% of these occur just once. The ten largest clonotypes hold approximately 2.8% of the sample. This specimen consisted of peripheral blood, obtained 28 days after the second AZD1222 dose. The receptors derive from an adult who received the AZD1222 COVID-19 vaccine.

This chain uses TRBV10-3 with TRBJ1-5; D remains ambiguous. V dropped 8 bases and J dropped 7 bases, with 9 bases sitting between them. This CDR3 has 11 residues. The germline V gene has CDR1 ENHRY and CDR2 SYGVKD. The CDR3 sequence is CAIGVGQPQHF. CDR3 sequence (DNA): TGTGCCATCGGGGTGGGGCAGCCCCAGCATTTT.

The rearrangement uses TRBV19 and TRBJ1-1; the D is unclear. This CDR3 is 12 amino acids long. V was cut by 4 bases and J by 11 bases, with 14 bases left in between. CDR1 and CDR2 (germline): LNHDA, SQIVND (reference sequence). CDR3 DNA sequence: TGTGCCAGTAGTACGTTCAGTGCCGCGGCTTTCTTT. This sequence encodes CASSTFSAAAFF. The full variable domain, rest sourced from reference TRBV19 and TRBJ1-1, is DGGITQSPKYLFRKEGQNVTLSCEQNLNHDAMYWYRQDPGQGLRLIYYSQIVNDFQKGDIAEGYSVSREKKESFPLTVTSAQKNPTAFYLCASSTFSAAAFFGQGTRLTVV.

The chain uses TRBV28 and TRBJ2-7, with D tentatively TRBD2 (7 bases). V lost 2 bases to trimming and J lost 2 bases, with 10 bases between them. CDR3 size: 14 residues. Germline CDR1 MDHEN, CDR2 SYDVKM. Here the CDR3 DNA reads TGTGCCAGCAGTTTAGGGGGGGCCCCCTACGAGCAGTACTTC. It yields the protein CASSLGGAPYEQYF.

The rearrangement uses TRBV28 and TRBJ2-1; 8 bases align to TRBD1. Germline V CDR1 and CDR2: MDHEN, SYDVKM. The CDR3 runs to 16 residues. With V trimmed by 1 base and J by 5 bases, 7 bases remained unmatched. The CDR3, as DNA: TGTGCCAGCAGTTTATTAGGGACAGGAAAACACAATGAGCAGTTCTTC. Its protein is CASSLLGTGKHNEQFF.

The rearrangement links TRBV5-1 to TRBJ2-7; TRBD2 agrees at 7 bases. The V segment lost 4 bases and the J segment 5 bases; nucleotides outside the gene matches: 12. Germline lookup yields CDR1 SGHRS and CDR2 YFSETQ. This CDR3 region has 15 residues. This CDR3 reads CASSPGRGWGDEQYF. The CDR3 coding sequence is TGCGCCAGCAGCCCGGGGAGGGGCTGGGGCGACGAGCAGTACTTC.

The J gene is TRBJ2-3, the V gene TRBV5-1; D call uncertain. With 3 bases removed from V and 5 bases from J, the gap between germline ends came to 16 bases. Per germline, CDR1 SGHRS and CDR2 YFSETQ. The CDR3 sequence is 15 residues long. The CDR3 nucleotides read TGCGCCAGCAGCTCACCTGACACCTCAGGAGATACGCAGTATTTT. Residues: CASSSPDTSGDTQYF.

The chain recombines TRBV9 with TRBJ2-5, with 7 bases that match TRBD1. The ends lost 4 bases at V and 5 bases at J; junction bases unmatched: 14. CDR3 length: 16 amino acids. Looked up from germline, CDR1 is SGDLS and CDR2 is YYNGEE. The DNA of the CDR3 is TGTGCCAGCAGCCCCGGGGTGAGGGGGCTGGGCGAGACCCAGTACTTC. Protein: CASSPGVRGLGETQYF.

This clone has only a few counts. This chain links TRBV5-4 with TRBJ1-4; D call uncertain. The CDR3 length is 13 residues. V shed 2 bases and J shed 4 bases, with 6 bases lying between them. The germline CDR1 and CDR2 sequences are SGHNT and YYREEE (reference sequence). CDR3 in amino acids: CASSFAGNEKLFF. Here the CDR3 DNA reads TGTGCCAGCAGCTTTGCGGGTAATGAAAAACTGTTTTTT. The complete variable domain, with remaining parts taken from reference TRBV5-4 and TRBJ1-4, reads ETGVTQSPTHLIKTRGQQVTLRCSSQSGHNTVSWYQQALGQGPQFIFQYYREEENGRGNFPPRFSGLQFPNYSSELNVNALELDDSALYLCASSFAGNEKLFFGSGTQLSVL.

The gene calls are TRBV9 and TRBJ1-2; D not certain. V was clipped by 4 bases and J by 1 base, with 14 bases between them. Germline CDR1 SGDLS, CDR2 YYNGEE. The CDR3 sequence is 15 residues long. The CDR3 DNA is TGTGCCAGCAGCCCGTCGGGGTGGATTAACTATGGCTACACCTTC. This encodes CASSPSGWINYGYTF.

The chain recombines TRBV7-2 with TRBJ1-1, with 9 nucleotides matching TRBD1. Trimming at V came to 3 bases and at J to 7 bases, leaving 12 bases not matched to a gene. This CDR3 has 16 amino acids. CDR1 SGHTA and CDR2 FQGNSA come from the germline V gene. The CDR3 nucleotides are TGTGCCAGCAGCTTGTGGACAGGGGCCTTTCAGGTTGAAGCTTTCTTT. Its protein is CASSLWTGAFQVEAFF.

The CDR3 DNA sequence: TGCGCCAGCAGCCAAGATGGGGCCAGTAGCGAAAAACTGTTTTTT. Protein: CASSQDGASSEKLFF. The chain joins TRBV4-1 to TRBJ1-4; D is possibly TRBD1 (5 bases). The CDR3 loop spans 15 amino acids. V lost 0 bases to trimming and J lost 8 bases, with 13 bases between them. The V gene's germline CDR1 is MGHRA and CDR2 YSYEKL.

V gene TRBV7-9 combines with J gene TRBJ2-7; no clear D gene. The CDR3 extends over 14 amino acids. Deletions cut 2 bases from V and 0 bases from J, with 8 bases between. The germline gives CDR1 SEHNR, CDR2 FQNEAQ (reference sequence). The CDR3 spells CASSLLDGSYEQYF. The CDR3 DNA follows: TGTGCCAGCAGCTTACTCGACGGCTCCTACGAGCAGTACTTC.

The chain joins TRBV2 to TRBJ1-2; D is unclear. Per germline, CDR1 SNHLY and CDR2 FYNNEI. The CDR3 runs to 13 residues. V shed 2 bases and J shed 7 bases, with 11 bases lying between them. Written as DNA, the CDR3 is TGTGCCAGCAGTGAAAGTCCCGACGGTGGCTACACCTTC. This gives the protein CASSESPDGGYTF.

The V gene is TRBV29-1, the J gene TRBJ1-1; no definite D call. Looked up from germline, CDR1 is SQVTM and CDR2 is ANQGSEA. The CDR3 runs 12 residues. V was pared by 0 bases and J by 7 bases, with 9 bases between. CDR3 region: CSVEDLTDEAFF. DNA for the CDR3: TGCAGCGTTGAAGATCTAACGGATGAAGCTTTCTTT.

This chain links TRBV19 with TRBJ2-3; TRBD2 matches at 12 bases. The V gene's germline CDR1 is LNHDA and CDR2 SQIVND (reference sequence). This CDR3 has 14 residues. Trimming removed 7 bases from V and 6 bases from J; junction bases left unmatched: 5. For the CDR3, the DNA is TGTGCCAGTAAGATAGGGACTAGCGGGGATACGCAGTATTTT. Protein: CASKIGTSGDTQYF.

CDR3 protein: CASNRANYGYTF. The DNA of the CDR3 is TGTGCCAGCAACAGGGCCAACTATGGCTACACCTTC. This chain links TRBV2 with TRBJ1-2, with TRBD1 as a possible D gene (6 bases). Germline-derived CDR1 and CDR2 are SNHLY and FYNNEI. Trimming took off 7 bases at V and 2 bases at J, with 8 bases between the two ends. The CDR3 runs to 12 residues.

This chain joins TRBV2 and TRBJ2-3, with no clear D. The germline CDR1 and CDR2 sequences are SNHLY and FYNNEI. The CDR3 covers 14 residues. Trimming took off 6 bases at V and 4 bases at J, with 14 bases between the two ends. CDR3 DNA: TGTGCCAGCAGCCCTACCAGCCTGGCAGATACGCAGTATTTT. Encoded protein: CASSPTSLADTQYF.

This rearrangement joins TRBV28 to TRBJ1-3, with 10 bases fitting TRBD1. J was trimmed by 3 bases and V by 6 bases; bases with no gene match: 5. CDR3 length: 15 amino acids. Germline CDR1 and CDR2: MDHEN and SYDVKM. In DNA form, the CDR3 reads TGTGCCAGCAGGGCGGACAGGGGGTTTGGAAACACCATATATTTT. It yields the protein CASRADRGFGNTIYF.

The chain links TRBV6-1 to TRBJ2-3; D is possibly TRBD1 (6 bases). This CDR3 spans 13 amino acids. Germline loops: CDR1 MNHNS, CDR2 SASEGT. Trimming removed 4 bases from V and 3 bases from J, with 8 bases in between. CDR3 sequence: CASSVTGTDTQYF. DNA for the CDR3: TGTGCCAGCAGTGTGACAGGAACAGATACGCAGTATTTT.

The table lists this clone with a few counts. V gene TRBV28 combines with J gene TRBJ1-1; 7 positions match TRBD1. This CDR3 has 14 amino acids. Germline CDR1 and CDR2: MDHEN and SYDVKM. V lost 6 bases, J lost 0 bases, and 4 bases stayed unmatched. CDR3 bases: TGTGCCAGCAGGACGGGACAGATGAACACTGAAGCTTTCTTT. It is translated as CASRTGQMNTEAFF.

This chain uses TRBV29-1 with TRBJ1-2; 10 nucleotides line up with TRBD1. Germline CDR1 and CDR2: SQVTM and ANQGSEA. J gave up 4 bases and V 7 bases, and 3 bases lay outside the gene matches. CDR3 length: 12 amino acids. CDR3 nucleotide sequence: TGCAGCGCGACAGGGGGCGGCTATGGCTACACCTTC. It encodes CSATGGGYGYTF.

CDR3 coding DNA: TGTGCCAGCTTGGGCCCGGGACAGGGGTTCAATGAGCAGTTCTTC. It encodes CASLGPGQGFNEQFF. This sequence joins TRBV28 and TRBJ2-1; 10 nucleotides align to TRBD1. Unmatched junction bases numbered 10, after V lost 8 bases and J lost 6 bases. The germline gives CDR1 MDHEN, CDR2 SYDVKM. This CDR3 has 15 residues.

The V and J genes are TRBV10-3 and TRBJ1-1, with a weak D call TRBD1 (5 bases). The CDR3 consists of 13 residues. Germline CDR1 reads ENHRY; CDR2 reads SYGVKD. V dropped 10 bases and J dropped 1 base, with 13 bases sitting between them. Written as DNA, the CDR3 is TGTGCCACACATAATCAGGGGAACACTGAAGCTTTCTTT. It encodes CATHNQGNTEAFF.

The chain has TRBV28 and TRBJ2-2; D remains ambiguous. V was clipped by 1 base and J by 0 bases, with 9 bases between them. Per the germline V gene, CDR1 is MDHEN and CDR2 is SYDVKM. This CDR3 contains 16 residues. CDR3 nucleotides: TGTGCCAGCAGTTTATCAAGGGCTCCGAACACCGGGGAGCTGTTTTTT. Its protein product is CASSLSRAPNTGELFF. The entire variable domain, with the rest obtained from reference TRBV28 and TRBJ2-2, is as follows: DVKVTQSSRYLVKRTGEKVFLECVQDMDHENMFWYRQDPGLGLRLIYFSYDVKMKEKGDIPEGYSVSREKKERFSLILESASTNQTSMYLCASSLSRAPNTGELFFGEGSRLTVL.